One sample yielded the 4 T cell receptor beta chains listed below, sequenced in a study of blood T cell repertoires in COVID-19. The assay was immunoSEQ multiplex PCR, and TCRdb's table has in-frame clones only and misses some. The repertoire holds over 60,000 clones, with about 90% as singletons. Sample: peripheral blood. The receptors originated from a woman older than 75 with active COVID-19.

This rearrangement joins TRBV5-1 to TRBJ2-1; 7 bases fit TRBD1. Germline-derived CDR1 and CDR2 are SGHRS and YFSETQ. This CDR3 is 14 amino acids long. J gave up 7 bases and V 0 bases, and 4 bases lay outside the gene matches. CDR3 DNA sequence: TGCGCCAGCAGCTTGGTAGGACAGGCAAATGAGCAGTTCTTC. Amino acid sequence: CASSLVGQANEQFF.

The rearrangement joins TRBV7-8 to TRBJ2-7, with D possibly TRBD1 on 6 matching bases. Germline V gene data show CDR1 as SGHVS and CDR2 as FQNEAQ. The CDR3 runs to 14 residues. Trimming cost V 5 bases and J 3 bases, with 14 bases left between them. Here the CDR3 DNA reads TGTGCCAGCAGCAAAACCGGGACACTCTACGAGCAGTACTTC. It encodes CASSKTGTLYEQYF.

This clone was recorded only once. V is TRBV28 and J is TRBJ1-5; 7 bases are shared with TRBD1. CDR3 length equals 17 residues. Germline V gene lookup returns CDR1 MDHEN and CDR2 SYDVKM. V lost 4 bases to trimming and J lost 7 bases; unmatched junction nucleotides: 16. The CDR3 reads CASSSLWTVGGRQPQHF. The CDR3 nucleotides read TGTGCCAGCAGTTCCCTATGGACCGTAGGGGGCAGGCAGCCCCAGCATTTT.

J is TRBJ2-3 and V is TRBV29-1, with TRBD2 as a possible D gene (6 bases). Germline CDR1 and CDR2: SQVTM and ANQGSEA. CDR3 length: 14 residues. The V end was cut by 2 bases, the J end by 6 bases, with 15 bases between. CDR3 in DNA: TGCAGCGTTGAATACGGAGGTGGGAGGGATACGCAGTATTTT. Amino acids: CSVEYGGGRDTQYF.